Sequencing of this T cell receptor (beta chain) was carried out in a study of T cell repertoires in cytomegalovirus infection. Study-level information: Public TCR beta signature analysis indicated the presence of both CMV infection and matching HLA type.

A few counts support this clonotype. Its antigen is not identified. Notes on the study in general: There were carriers of CMV plus the relevant HLA, and cumulative public TCR beta family frequency identified them. It was HLA-C-restricted CMV-specific TCR beta clonotypes that dominated the response ex vivo.

Looked up from germline, CDR1 is MGHDK and CDR2 is SYGVNS. There are 13 residues in the CDR3. Trimming pared 4 bases from V and 10 bases from J, leaving 13 bases between. TCRdb re-called the reads through MiXCR, storing one row per CDR3 protein. This table holds about 600,000 distinct CDR3 sequences, less than 25% found once. The specimen was CD8+ T cells from PBMCs. The TCR was taken from a human donor in good health (CMV status not recorded). Some clones in this sample may be carry-over from other donors' samples. The rearrangement links TRBV25-1 to TRBJ1-4; no definite D call. The CDR3: CASSAQASVKLFF. CDR3 DNA: TGTGCCAGCAGTGCCCAGGCATCTGTAAAACTGTTTTTT. Combining the CDR3 with reference TRBV25-1 and TRBJ1-4 gives the whole variable domain EADIYQTPRYLVIGTGKKITLECSQTMGHDKMYWYQQDPGMELHLIHYSYGVNSTEKGDLSSESTVSRIRTEHFPLTLESARPSHTSQYLCASSAQASVKLFFGSGTQLSVL.